This T cell receptor beta chain was captured by sequencing in a study of CD8+CD57+ T cells in acquired aplastic anemia. Overall study context: Recorded DNA amounts for sorted CD4+ and CD8+ cells had an average of 3.2 ug.

Whole-study results and caveats: A set of twenty-nine CD8+ CDR3 sequences was shared between patients and controls, and these sequences appeared highly expressed in patients.

In patients chosen for sequencing, flow cytometry had shown CD8+CD57+ cell expansion. Germline-derived CDR1 and CDR2 are LNHDA and SQIVND (reference sequence). Trimming cost V 7 bases and J 10 bases, with 23 bases left between them. This CDR3 has 16 residues. For this clonotype: The antigen remains undetermined.

Profiling that covered TCR beta VDJ and CDR3 relied on genomic DNA as its template. MiXCR was run by TCRdb on the reads, yielding one entry per CDR3 protein. The profile shows 180,000 or so distinct CDR3 sequences, roughly 60% of them singletons. The chain couples TRBV19 to TRBJ1-6; D unresolved. Sample: sorted CD4+, CD8+, or CD8+CD57+ T cells (not recorded which) from PBMCs. The TCR originated in a human donor with aplastic anemia. DNA of the CDR3: TGTGCCAGTAAGGGTGACACCGGGGAGCTTCAATCACCCCTCCACTTT. Encoded protein: CASKGDTGELQSPLHF.